What follows are 8 T cell receptor beta chains derived from one specimen sequenced in a study of PD-1 blockade in mismatch repair-deficient tumors (TCRdb year 2017). The antigens these receptors bind are not known. The library came from the immunoSEQ multiplex PCR assay. TCRdb holds this immuneACCESS table with in-frame rearrangements only. Some clones are missing; in checked studies, unresolved V genes explain under half, and the rest has no known cause. The sample table holds some 9,000 clones, of which 88% were seen once. Around 12% of the sample belongs to the ten largest clones. What the time point label conveys for this sample: 10-day in vitro stimulation with candidate neoantigen peptide 7. This specimen was cells cultured in vitro, taken from a patient treated with pembrolizumab. Every receptor here comes from an adult with mismatch repair-deficient cancer.

The chain combines TRBV10-1 with TRBJ1-1; D gene ambiguous. The CDR3 totals 17 residues. Germline assignment: CDR1 WNHNN and CDR2 SYGVQD (reference sequence). V lost 6 bases and J lost 3, with 23 bases in between. The CDR3 loop reads CASSLRLYGRVHTEAFF. CDR3 bases: TGCGCCAGCAGCTTACGGCTATACGGCAGAGTGCACACTGAAGCTTTCTTT.

V usage is TRBV29-1 and J usage is TRBJ1-1; 8 bases line up with TRBD1. The germline V gene encodes CDR1 SQVTM and CDR2 ANQGSEA. V gave up 6 bases and J gave up 0 bases; unmatched junction bases: 3. The CDR3 is 13 residues long. CDR3 bases: TGCAGCGTGGACAGGGCCATGAACACTGAAGCTTTCTTT. As protein: CSVDRAMNTEAFF.

V usage is TRBV30 and J usage is TRBJ2-5, with 7 bases that match TRBD1. This CDR3 spans 15 amino acids. With V trimmed by 2 bases and J by 0 bases, 6 bases remained unmatched. The germline CDR1 and CDR2 sequences are GTSNPN and SVGIG (reference sequence). CDR3 DNA sequence: TGTGCCTGGAGTCCCACCGACAGGGACCAAGAGACCCAGTACTTC. This translates into CAWSPTDRDQETQYF.

The chain is built from TRBV29-1 and TRBJ2-1, with a weak D call TRBD2 (5 bases). Germline CDR1 reads SQVTM; CDR2 reads ANQGSEA. Deletions cut 0 bases from V and 9 bases from J, with 15 bases between. The CDR3 runs 14 residues. The CDR3 region has the DNA TGCAGCGTTGAAGAGCGGGCCGAAGGCACTGAGCAGTTCTTC. This gives the protein CSVEERAEGTEQFF.

This clone has only one observation. V usage is TRBV5-1 and J usage is TRBJ1-1, with a weak D call TRBD1 (5 bases). The V gene's germline CDR1 is SGHRS and CDR2 YFSETQ. There are 16 residues in the CDR3. V lost 2 bases, J lost 1 base, and 15 bases lay in between. The CDR3 nucleotides are TGCGCCAGCAGCTTAAATCCGGGACTTCAGAACACTGAAGCTTTCTTT. Encoded protein: CASSLNPGLQNTEAFF.

V usage is TRBV5-5 and J usage is TRBJ2-7; 8 bases match TRBD1. In germline, CDR1 is SGHKS, CDR2 YYEKEE (reference sequence). The CDR3 spans 14 residues. V dropped 0 bases and J dropped 4; count of bases not matched to a gene: 3. CDR3 amino acids: CASSLARGRYEQYF. For the CDR3, the DNA is TGTGCCAGCAGCTTGGCCAGGGGGCGGTACGAGCAGTACTTC.

Points on this clone: At one of its ends the junction is not consistent with the germline gene, which may arise from a read error. This chain uses TRBV2 with TRBJ1-2; TRBD1 aligns across 9 bases. The germline V gene encodes CDR1 SNHLY and CDR2 FYNNEI. The CDR3 loop spans 15 amino acids. CDR3 sequence: CASSTGQGLSIQRLF. The CDR3 DNA reads TGTGCCAGCAGTACGGGACAGGGCCTCTCAATCCAGCGCCTCTTC.

V usage is TRBV27 and J usage is TRBJ2-7, with D hard to call. Germline lookup yields CDR1 MNHEY and CDR2 SMNVEV (reference sequence). The CDR3 consists of 13 residues. Between the trimmed V and J ends, which lost 3 bases and 4 bases, there was a span of 10 bases. The CDR3 bases are TGTGCCAGCAGTTTGAACAGCTTTTACGAGCAGTACTTC. This encodes CASSLNSFYEQYF.